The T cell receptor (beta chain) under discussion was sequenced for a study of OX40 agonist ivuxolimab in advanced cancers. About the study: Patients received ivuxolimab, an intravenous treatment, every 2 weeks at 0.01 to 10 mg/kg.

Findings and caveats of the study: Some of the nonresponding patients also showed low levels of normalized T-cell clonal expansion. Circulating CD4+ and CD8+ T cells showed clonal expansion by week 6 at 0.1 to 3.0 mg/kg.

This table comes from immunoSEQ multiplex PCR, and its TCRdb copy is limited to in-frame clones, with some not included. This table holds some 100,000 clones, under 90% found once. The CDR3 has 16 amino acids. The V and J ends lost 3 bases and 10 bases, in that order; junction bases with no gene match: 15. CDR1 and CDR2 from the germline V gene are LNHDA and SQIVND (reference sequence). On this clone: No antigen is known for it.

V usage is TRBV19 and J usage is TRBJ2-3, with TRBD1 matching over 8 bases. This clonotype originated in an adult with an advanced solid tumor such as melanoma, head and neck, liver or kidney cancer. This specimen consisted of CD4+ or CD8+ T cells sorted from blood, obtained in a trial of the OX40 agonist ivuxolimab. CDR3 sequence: CASSIQSQGAPDAQYF. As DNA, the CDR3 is TGTGCCAGTAGTATCCAGTCCCAGGGGGCCCCCGATGCGCAGTATTTT.